Listed here are 3 T cell receptor beta chains from one sample, sequenced in a study of T cells in Graves' hyperthyroidism and ophthalmopathy. The TCR beta CDR3 regions underwent amplification using RNA transcripts as the source. HTBI primers were used for first-round RT-PCR of the TCR CDR3. One entry per CDR3 protein, called by TCRdb with MiXCR from the multiplex PCR reads. The sample includes under 350,000 distinct CDR3 sequences, about a sixth of them seen just once. Sequenced material: blood. Receptors originate from a woman aged 55 to 70 with Graves' ophthalmopathy.

There are many counts of this clonotype. The gene calls are TRBV27 and TRBJ2-1, with TRBD1 identical over 8 bases. The junction had 8 bases not matched to a gene; V was cut back by 9 bases and J by 4 bases. There are 14 residues in the CDR3. Germline values: CDR1 MNHEY, CDR2 SMNVEV (reference sequence). CDR3 in DNA: TGTGCCAGTAAAGTGGACAGGGCTTACAATGAGCAGTTCTTC. This sequence encodes CASKVDRAYNEQFF.

Many counts were recorded for this clonotype. The chain uses TRBV28 and TRBJ1-4; 11 bases line up with TRBD1. Per germline, CDR1 MDHEN and CDR2 SYDVKM. V shed 5 bases and J 8 bases; nucleotides not matched to a gene: 10. CDR3 length equals 16 residues. The CDR3 loop reads CASSPGQGVRREKLFF. In DNA form, the CDR3 reads TGTGCCAGCAGTCCGGGACAGGGGGTGAGACGGGAAAAACTGTTTTTT.

This clonotype showed up just a few times. This rearrangement joins TRBV28 to TRBJ2-1, with unresolved D. The V and J ends lost 2 bases and 1 base respectively, with 15 bases between them. The CDR3 contains 17 residues. Germline V lookup: CDR1 MDHEN, CDR2 SYDVKM. The CDR3: CASSLIDTRISYNEQFF. Here the CDR3 DNA reads TGTGCCAGCAGTTTAATAGACACCCGAATTTCCTACAATGAGCAGTTCTTC.